Sequencing of this TCR beta chain was carried out in a study of cytomegalovirus exposure and HLA in healthy donors (dated by TCRdb to 2017 to 2019). As for the study more broadly: According to an earlier analysis of 587 of the donors, 150 million to 200 million T cells yielded roughly 100 million unique TCR beta sequences and approximately 300 Gb of sequence data. An early release covering about 600 HLA-typed donors comprised about 320 gigabases of sequencing data and tens of millions of unique TCR sequences. Of the approximately 400 genotyped donors, approximately 83% fell in the genetic ancestry cluster associated with self-reported Caucasian donors. The study aimed to test whether signatures of past pathogen exposure could be identified by cataloging public T cell receptors. The study used immunosequencing to profile the T cell repertoires of approximately 690 subjects and linked those repertoires to cytomegalovirus serostatus. Along with the approximately 700-subject first cohort, a separate validation cohort of over 90 different subjects was used. High-throughput TCR immunosequencing, statistical association of individual TCRs with disease status, and machine learning were combined to predict cytomegalovirus infection status. To study patterns of TCR occurrence, a later analysis re-analyzed previously published TCR beta repertoires from more than 550 donors and added high-resolution HLA genotyping. In the later analysis, no new phenotypic data were used to find candidate immune exposures; instead, reliance was placed on TCR beta sequences and their occurrence across donors. To decide whether each TCR beta V gene segment behaved as functional or pseudogenic, an earlier analysis of some 540 of the donors relied on high-throughput TCR beta sequencing. Donor age, sex, ethnicity and CMV serostatus were collected together with the repertoire data. A later genetic analysis used genome-wide SNP genotypes for 398 of the 666 donors, treating that subset as a discovery cohort. Every discovery cohort repertoire had been produced on one sequencing platform. Both class I and class II loci were covered by HLA typing, at four-digit resolution. Typing coverage differed by locus: A, B, C, DRB1 and DQB1 were typed in about 629-640 donors, DQA1 in about 500, DPA1 in approximately 600, and DPB1 in just under 490. Roughly five DR-DQ haplotypes were treated as single units for association and clustering because of strong linkage in the cohort. On average, approximately 250,000 unique TCR beta nucleotide sequences were sequenced per donor among roughly 430 genotyped donors of the cohort, with roughly 18% of those sequences being non-productive. The investigation overall reported the following: The classifier was reported to diagnose cytomegalovirus status with high specificity and sensitivity in both the original and validation cohorts. Presence/absence analyses assumed roughly uniform sequencing depth across donors, an assumption that may not hold. In a later analysis, HLA-associated TCR beta chains showed more clonal expansion and lower generation probabilities than non-associated chains that were equally common. In vitro tests confirmed that a few of the cytomegalovirus-associated TCR beta chains recognize cytomegalovirus antigens. In a later analysis, the rate of TCR association differed among HLA loci, with DRB1 alleles having the most associated TCRs and HLA-C alleles having the fewest. It was suggested by the authors that the approach could potentially be generalized to other disease states and immunological phenotypes. In the study, around 150 TCR beta chains were listed as associated with cytomegalovirus. Most TCR sequences were observed very rarely across donors, whereas some public TCRs were present in many individuals. In an earlier analysis of approximately 590 of the donors, most TCR beta V segments appeared in productive rearrangements about 87% or about 30% of the time, broadly matching IMGT annotations. In a later analysis, most CMV-associated TCR beta chains were found to appear HLA-restricted, with HLA associations seemingly driven largely by CMV exposure. The sequencing pipeline was judged likely to have produced a cluster of highly shared sequence variants as a technical artifact. A further reported finding was that TCR beta sequences accurately predicted the HLA-A and HLA-B alleles for most subjects in the first cohort. Compared with the roughly 720-donor mean, donors in an Asian-associated ancestry cluster had fewer N-insertions in productive TCRs, according to a later genetic analysis. In a later analysis, several top co-occurrence clusters were reported to appear linked to parvovirus B19, influenza, CMV and Epstein-Barr virus. An association between a missense DCLRE1C variant and V-gene and J-gene trimming of TCR beta chains was found in a later genetic analysis and replicated in an independent cohort. When HLA alleles, especially DR and DQ, strongly co-occurred, attributing TCR associations to individual alleles was difficult. Only TCR beta chains were sequenced in this cohort, and the absence of alpha or paired-chain data limited detectable features. Correlated functional status among segregating V segments might reflect linkage disequilibrium, but an unknown experimental factor could not be ruled out. Roughly 15 rarely observed V segments, including chromosome 9 orphons, were excluded from the earlier analysis of approximately 600 of the donors because counts were too low. Because HLA typing was missing for some donors at each locus, association tests included only the typed subset. CMV serostatus was the only immune exposure information available for the cohort. In a later analysis, around 17,000 TCR beta sequences were associated with specific HLA alleles at a false discovery rate of 0.05.

The cohort consisted of more than 650 healthy bone marrow donors. At the time of sampling, every cohort member was nominally healthy, though immune exposures that went unrecorded were likely present. The donor was CMV seronegative and belonged to the group of 380 or so seronegative cohort members. A peripheral blood sample was provided by each donor, and peripheral blood mononuclear cells were used for TCR beta sequencing. The Qiagen DNeasy Blood Extraction Kit was used to extract genomic DNA from the blood cell samples. The library was prepared using the immunoSEQ multiplex PCR assay. For the multiplex PCR, a mixture combining 60 forward primers for TCR Vbeta segments and 13 reverse primers for TCR Jbeta segments was used. Amplification of the CDR3 region of rearranged TCR beta genes was performed with a multiplex PCR assay on genomic DNA. The Illumina HiSeq System was used to sequence the amplified TCR beta libraries as 87-base-pair reads. On the authors' methods: A later analysis counted about 80 million unique TCR beta chains across the 700 or so repertoires, and around 12 million of these chains were shared by at least two donors. To remove PCR and sequencing errors, raw reads were error-corrected and collapsed into unique sequences using a nearest-neighbor algorithm that merged closely related sequences. CDR3 sequences were aligned to IMGT reference sequences to assign V, D and J gene segments. For a sequence to be retained, a match of at least six nucleotides to both a V gene segment and a J gene segment was required. A rearrangement counted as productive if the CDR3 had no stop codons and remained in frame with V and J, and every other rearrangement counted as non-productive. CDR3 was defined by IMGT convention, running from the second conserved V-encoded cysteine to the conserved J-encoded phenylalanine. The earlier analysis of approximately 590 of the donors excluded any sequence lacking an unambiguous match to a single V gene segment. In an earlier analysis of approximately 590 of the donors, a V segment was called functional when productive rearrangements were above 56.7%, and segregating when the standard deviation between donors exceeded 5%. To diagnose cytomegalovirus status from the catalog of TCR beta chain sequences, a statistical classification framework was built. V and J gene assignment, in a later analysis, came from comparing TCR nucleotide sequences with IMGT/GENE-DB human TR gene sequences. The TCRdist pipeline was used in a later analysis to assign CDR3 sequences and most-parsimonious VDJ recombination scenarios. A later analysis defined each TCR beta chain by its CDR3 amino acid sequence plus V-gene family, and excluded reads lacking a unique V-gene family. In a later analysis, 450 to 600 highly shared, low-generation-probability nucleotide sequences were removed to address suspected cross-contamination and a sequencing artifact. In a later analysis, a clonal expansion index was calculated for each public chain from normalized within-repertoire ranks of inferred template counts. In a later analysis, generation probabilities were computed using a VDJ recombination model fitted to out-of-frame rearrangements, and the results were checked against IGoR. In a later analysis, TCR-TCR, TCR-HLA and TCR-CMV co-occurrence was scored with hypergeometric tests, and a repertoire-size bias correction was applied to TCR pairs. To estimate false discovery rates, a later analysis permuted the HLA or CMV assignments 20 times. In a later analysis, co-occurring TCRs were grouped with DBSCAN, and TCRdist sequence similarity was added when clustering was performed within HLA-allele-positive subsets. Repertoires with fewer than 30,000 or more than 120,000 public chains were left out of co-occurrence clustering, as were about 5 repertoires with anomalous nucleotide sharing. What TCRdb holds here is the immuneACCESS table cut down to in-frame rearrangements. Part of the clones is not present; checked against another copy, under half of the missing clones reflect an unresolved V gene, and the others are unexplained. V and J calls and clone size come straight from that table; D and trimming were deduced from the DNA. This sample lists some 140,000 clones; approximately 75% were detected once. Clones ranked in the top ten supply less than 3.5% of the sample.

Comments on this clone: Its recognized antigen is unknown. Base qualities are missing; no much larger clone stands one base away. Other DNA sequences within the sample encode an identical CDR3.

The sequence came from a man in his late teens or twenties in good health and CMV-seronegative. The sequenced sample was PBMCs.

The encoded CDR3 is CAISEQGRNTEAFF. The bases read TGTGCCATCAGTGAACAAGGGAGGAACACTGAAGCTTTCTTT. Rearrangement joined TRBV10-3 to TRBJ1-1; the D segment cannot be called with confidence. The CDR3 contains 14 residues, cysteine and phenylalanine counted. CDR3 DNA is the only sequence kept; it has 42 bases, read in frame from the first base. V is clipped by 3 bases and J by 1 base, and the sequence between their germline boundaries is 9 bases long. Via the germline V gene, CDR1 is ENHRY and CDR2 SYGVKD.